These 16 T cell receptor beta chains share one sample of origin, sequenced in a study of identical twins. TCRdb reprocessed the 5' RACE reads via MiXCR and lists one record per CDR3 protein. The table records 550,000 to 800,000 distinct CDR3 sequences, roughly 6.6% of them present only once. The same specimen was also included in a second study, on yellow fever vaccine responses in identical twins.

The specimen sequenced was PBMCs. These receptors originate from a young woman in good health.

The chain joins TRBV4-1 to TRBJ2-7, with unresolved D. The V gene's germline CDR1 is MGHRA and CDR2 YSYEKL. With 1 base removed from V and 3 bases from J, the gap between germline ends came to 16 bases. This CDR3 has 16 amino acids. CDR3 sequence (DNA): TGCGCCAGCAGCCAAGGCTCCATGGCTCTCCTCTACGAGCAGTACTTC. The encoded protein is CASSQGSMALLYEQYF.

The genes are TRBV10-3 and TRBJ1-1; unclear D gene. The CDR3 length is 12 residues. Germline CDR1 ENHRY, CDR2 SYGVKD. Deletions cut 2 bases from V and 5 bases from J, with 6 bases between. CDR3 sequence (DNA): TGTGCCATCAGTGAGACGGGGACTGAAGCTTTCTTT. It encodes CAISETGTEAFF.

This clonotype was counted ten times or more. J is TRBJ2-1 and V is TRBV20-1; weak D call: TRBD2 (6 bases). V was trimmed by 0 bases and J by 0 bases, leaving 18 bases between them. Germline CDR1 and CDR2: DFQATT and SNEGSKA (reference sequence). The CDR3 is 18 amino acids. CDR3 DNA: TGCAGTGCTAGAGATGGATCCCTCGGGACTCGCTCCTACAATGAGCAGTTCTTC. Translating it yields CSARDGSLGTRSYNEQFF.

This clonotype was counted at least ten times. The J gene is TRBJ1-2, the V gene TRBV5-1; D is uncertain. The V end was cut by 0 bases, the J end by 2 bases, with 8 bases between. The CDR3 length is 14 residues. Germline loops: CDR1 SGHRS, CDR2 YFSETQ. The CDR3 nucleotides are TGCGCCAGCAGCTTGGGCGGGATAAACTATGGCTACACCTTC. Its protein is CASSLGGINYGYTF.

V and J are TRBV9 and TRBJ2-7; 12 nucleotides align to TRBD1. J was trimmed by 4 bases and V by 4 bases; bases with no gene match: 3. The germline CDR1 and CDR2 sequences are SGDLS and YYNGEE. The CDR3 is 14 amino acids. This CDR3 is CASSSGQGAYEQYF. The CDR3 bases are TGTGCCAGCAGCTCGGGACAGGGGGCTTACGAGCAGTACTTC.

This clonotype was seen repeatedly, ten times or more. The V call is TRBV24-1, the J call TRBJ2-2; TRBD1 might be the D (6 bases). The CDR3 is 14 residues long. Germline assignment: CDR1 KGHDR and CDR2 SFDVKD. The V and J ends lost 9 bases and 0 bases respectively, with 10 bases between them. The CDR3 spells CATGGTPNTGELFF. CDR3 DNA sequence: TGTGCCACCGGTGGGACACCGAACACCGGGGAGCTGTTTTTT.

This clonotype was seen only a few times. V usage is TRBV29-1 and J usage is TRBJ2-7, with a possible D match to TRBD2 (7 bases). The V and J ends lost 3 bases and 7 bases respectively, with 19 bases between them. Germline values: CDR1 SQVTM, CDR2 ANQGSEA. CDR3 length: 14 residues. This chain's CDR3 is CSVDTGVGGDEQYF. The CDR3 nucleotides are TGCAGCGTTGATACCGGTGTAGGGGGGGATGAGCAGTACTTC.

This rearrangement joins TRBV27 to TRBJ1-6; D gene unclear. Germline CDR1 is MNHEY and CDR2 is SMNVEV (reference sequence). The CDR3 is 16 amino acids. V was cut by 5 bases and J by 5 bases, with 16 bases left in between. The CDR3 nucleotides read TGTGCCAGCAGTGTGGGGTTCGTTTCTCATAATTCACCCCTCCACTTT. It codes for CASSVGFVSHNSPLHF.

This clonotype appeared many times. The genes are TRBV5-5 and TRBJ2-5, with 9 bases lining up with TRBD2. CDR3 length equals 16 residues. The V segment lost 5 bases and the J segment 1 base; nucleotides outside the gene matches: 9. In germline, CDR1 is SGHKS, CDR2 YYEKEE (reference sequence). CDR3: CASSSTLAGFQETQYF. CDR3 in DNA: TGTGCCAGCAGTAGCACACTAGCGGGTTTCCAAGAGACCCAGTACTTC.

The chain combines TRBV27 with TRBJ2-5; TRBD2 agrees at 7 bases. V shed 0 bases, J shed 5 bases, and the junction held 6 bases outside the gene matches. Germline V CDR1 and CDR2: MNHEY, SMNVEV (reference sequence). The CDR3 contains 15 residues. The DNA for the CDR3 is TGTGCCAGCAGTTTATCGCCGGGAGGAGGGGAGACCCAGTACTTC. This sequence encodes CASSLSPGGGETQYF.

This clonotype has a count of ten or more. The V gene is TRBV4-1, the J gene TRBJ1-4, with D unclear. Germline V gives CDR1 MGHRA, CDR2 YSYEKL. The CDR3 is 17 amino acids. Trimming removed 1 base from V and 0 bases from J, with 12 bases in between. In DNA, the CDR3 is TGCGCCAGCAGCCAAGGTGTAACAGCCTCAACTAATGAAAAACTGTTTTTT. Its protein is CASSQGVTASTNEKLFF.

This clonotype was picked up a small number of times. The V and J genes are TRBV20-1 and TRBJ2-7, with TRBD2 matching 10 bases. CDR1 DFQATT and CDR2 SNEGSKA come from the germline V gene (reference sequence). The CDR3 length is 15 residues. J was trimmed by 0 bases and V by 1 base; bases with no gene match: 3. The CDR3, as DNA: TGCAGTGCTAGAGGGGGACTAGCGTACTCCTACGAGCAGTACTTC. Its translation is CSARGGLAYSYEQYF.

This clonotype was seen a handful of times. The chain has TRBV7-2 and TRBJ2-1; D is unclear. CDR1 and CDR2 (germline): SGHTA, FQGNSA. Trimming cost V 3 bases and J 10 bases, with 22 bases left between them. CDR3 length: 16 amino acids. The CDR3 loop is CASSFRRVYRLDEQFF. The DNA of the CDR3 is TGTGCCAGCAGCTTTAGGCGCGTCTACCGTTTGGACGAGCAGTTCTTC.

This chain links TRBV20-1 with TRBJ1-1, with TRBD1 matching over 9 bases. Germline values: CDR1 DFQATT, CDR2 SNEGSKA (reference sequence). This CDR3 comprises 18 residues. The trim removed 3 bases at V and 2 bases at J, leaving 16 bases unmatched. CDR3 nucleotide sequence: TGCAGTGCTAGGGGGGACAGGGCCGGTGCCTTAGACAACACTGAAGCTTTCTTT. It specifies CSARGDRAGALDNTEAFF.

This chain connects TRBV29-1 to TRBJ1-4; D might be TRBD1 (5 bases). V lost 4 bases and J lost 8, with 14 bases in between. Per germline, CDR1 SQVTM and CDR2 ANQGSEA. The CDR3 covers 13 residues. CDR3 bases: TGCAGCGTTGCCCCAGGCAGGGAAGAAAAACTGTTTTTT. It is translated as CSVAPGREEKLFF.

In the case of this clonotype: Since a much larger clone is just one base distant, this may be a read error. The genes are TRBV20-1 and TRBJ2-3; the D gene is possibly TRBD1 (5 bases). Germline assignment: CDR1 DFQATT and CDR2 SNEGSKA (reference sequence). The CDR3 covers 16 residues. The CDR3 region is CCARALLGQGADTQYF. The DNA of the CDR3 is TGCTGTGCTAGAGCTCTGTTAGGGCAGGGTGCAGATACGCAGTATTTT.